This T cell receptor beta chain emerged from a study of Graves' ophthalmopathy and Graves' hyperthyroidism. Germline V gene lookup returns CDR1 ENHRY and CDR2 SYGVKD. This CDR3 spans 13 amino acids. Reliance was placed on clinical symptoms, serum thyroxine, TRAb, thyroid ultrasound and orbital computed tomography for diagnosis. In its sample, this clonotype was seen a few times. The junction and the germline gene differ at one end; a read error may be behind it. Researchers took RNA transcripts and amplified TCR beta CDR3 regions from them. The workflow started with a first-round RT-PCR run with HTBI primers and then moved on to a second-round multiplex PCR. TCRdb called the multiplex PCR reads again in MiXCR, with one record for every CDR3 protein. The repertoire consists of approximately 700,000 distinct CDR3 sequences, with 40% occurring once and the leading ten covering less than 55%.

The clonotype was recovered from an adult man with Graves' ophthalmopathy. The V and J genes are TRBV10-3 and TRBJ2-5; D is unresolved. Sequencing was performed on peripheral blood. CDR3 nucleotide sequence: TGTGCCAGCAGTTACGACCTACAAGAGACCCAGTACTTC. Translating it yields CASSYDLQETQYF.